Here is one TCR beta chain with its context. The antigen remains undetermined. An end of the junction differs from the germline gene, which may be a read error. Combining iRepertoire HTBI primers with Arm-PCR of CDR3 regions, the authors built TCR beta libraries. Via MiXCR, TCRdb re-called the multiplex PCR reads, giving one row per CDR3 protein. The table has 350,000 to 500,000 distinct CDR3 sequences, about 15% seen once. The time point: newly diagnosed GD, antithyroid drugs for less than 3 months. The authors made the TCR library using RNA they extracted from PBMCs. The collection involved drawing nine milliliters of peripheral blood into EDTA tubes. CDR1 and CDR2 (germline): SGDLS, YYNGEE. This CDR3 comprises 12 residues. The data belong to a study of regulatory T cells in long-lasting Graves disease. Study-wide findings and caveats: New patients shared fewer public clonotypes (roughly 910) than persistent patients did (2,741).

These same records also appear under a second study, on T cells in Graves' hyperthyroidism and ophthalmopathy. As reported in that work: In making diagnoses, clinical symptoms, serum thyroxine and TRAb, thyroid ultrasound and orbital computed tomography were all used.

The clonotype comes from a woman aged 45-65 years with Graves disease. The sample in question was peripheral blood mononuclear cells (PBMCs), obtained at new diagnosis, from a patient treated with antithyroid drugs. The chain is built from TRBV9 and TRBJ1-4, with D unclear. The chain's CDR3 is CTSGKSNEKLFF. As DNA, the CDR3 is TGTACCAGCGGGAAGTCTAATGAAAAACTGTTTTTT.